This entry lists 5 T cell receptor beta chains sequenced from one sample in a study of T cell responses to AZD1222 COVID-19 vaccine. Repertoires were generated with immunoSEQ multiplex PCR, while TCRdb's copy carries only in-frame clones and drops some. The repertoire holds about 110,000 clones, with around 94% as singletons. Sequencing was performed on peripheral blood, taken on day 0 of AZD1222 vaccination. The receptor source for this set is an adult in good health.

The rearrangement joins TRBV5-1 to TRBJ1-4, with D possibly matching TRBD1 (5 bases). CDR1 is SGHRS and CDR2 is YFSETQ in the germline V gene. The germline V and J ends were trimmed by 4 bases and 5 bases, with 12 bases remaining between them. The CDR3 totals 14 residues. The CDR3 protein is CASSRDGVNEKLFF. In nucleotides, the CDR3 is TGCGCCAGCAGCCGGGACGGAGTCAATGAAAAACTGTTTTTT. Based on the CDR3 plus reference TRBV5-1 and TRBJ1-4, the full variable domain is KAGVTQTPRYLIKTRGQQVTLSCSPISGHRSVSWYQQTPGQGLQFLFEYFSETQRNKGNFPGRFSGRQFSNSRSEMNVSTLELGDSALYLCASSRDGVNEKLFFGSGTQLSVL.

Of note for this clone: The same CDR3 is also encoded by other DNA sequences in this sample. The chain couples TRBV6-4 to TRBJ1-2, with D hard to call. CDR1 and CDR2 (germline): MRHNA, SNTAGT. This CDR3 is 13 amino acids long. V lost 2 bases, J lost 0 bases, and 4 bases lay in between. CDR3 protein: CASSDGSNYGYTF. The CDR3 DNA follows: TGTGCCAGCAGTGACGGTTCTAACTATGGCTACACCTTC.

The CDR3 DNA follows: TGTGCCAGCAGCGTACCGGAGGACACCATATATTTT. It yields the protein CASSVPEDTIYF. The V and J genes are TRBV9 and TRBJ1-3; no clear D. Germline values: CDR1 SGDLS, CDR2 YYNGEE. This CDR3 contains 12 residues. V lost 1 base to trimming and J lost 8 bases, with 7 bases between them.

The CDR3 region is CASSLGGGLGTEAFF. CDR3 coding DNA: TGTGCCAGCAGTCTAGGAGGGGGCCTCGGCACTGAAGCTTTCTTT. J is TRBJ1-1 and V is TRBV13; TRBD1 matches at 7 bases. V lost 6 bases, J lost 4 bases, and 11 bases stayed unmatched. The CDR3 runs to 15 residues. Germline V gene sequence: CDR1 PRHDT, CDR2 FYEKMQ (reference sequence). The variable domain in full, with the rest retrieved from reference TRBV13 and TRBJ1-1, is AAGVIQSPRHLIKEKRETATLKCYPIPRHDTVYWYQQGPGQDPQFLISFYEKMQSDKGSIPDRFSAQQFSDYHSELNMSSLELGDSALYFCASSLGGGLGTEAFFGQGTRLTVV.

This clone was picked up one time. The chain uses TRBV7-8 and TRBJ2-2, with 8 positions matching TRBD1. The germline V gene encodes CDR1 SGHVS and CDR2 FQNEAQ. Trimming took 5 bases from V and 0 from J; bases not matched to a gene: 11. There are 18 residues in the CDR3. CDR3 loop: CASSGPTGAQPNTGELFF. The DNA for the CDR3 is TGTGCCAGCAGCGGACCGACAGGGGCCCAACCGAACACCGGGGAGCTGTTTTTT.